The clone carrying this TCR beta chain has a handful of counts. A read error may be the cause here, since a much bigger clone is one base away. The data are from a study of neurological immune-mediated disorders. Study overall: There were roughly 35 multiple sclerosis patients. Of these, approximately 31 had relapsing-remitting MS and 3 had secondary progressive MS.

TCRdb re-derived calls from the 5' RACE reads in MiXCR, one entry per CDR3 protein. The repertoire holds more than 60,000 distinct CDR3 sequences, with about 3.5% as singletons. The specimen sequenced was PBMCs. This TCR came from a woman aged 45-60 years with multiple sclerosis.

This CDR3 reads CASSYGTARSYTF. The CDR3 bases are TGTGCCAGCAGTTACGGGACCGCTCGGAGCTACACCTTC. The gene calls are TRBV6-5 and TRBJ1-2, with D maybe TRBD1 (5 bases). The CDR3 covers 13 residues. V was clipped by 2 bases and J by 9 bases, with 13 bases between them. From germline, CDR1 is MNHEY and CDR2 SVGAGI.